Each of the 4 T cell receptor beta chains below was sequenced from the same sample in a study of shared clonotypes between healthy human individuals. Method: immunoSEQ multiplex PCR; TCRdb's copy keeps in-frame clones and lacks some. The sample lists around 340,000 clones, about 70% seen once, with more than 9% in the top ten. The sequenced material came from memory CD4+ T cells sorted from blood. Subset indicated: CD45RA-negative fraction. These receptors were taken from a man aged 30 to 45 in good health.

In its sample, this clone was seen a few times. The chain has TRBV28 and TRBJ2-6, with D possibly being TRBD2 (5 bases). Germline V gene lookup returns CDR1 MDHEN and CDR2 SYDVKM. The CDR3 is 18 amino acids. V gave up 5 bases and J gave up 0 bases, with 17 bases separating them. In DNA form, the CDR3 reads TGTGCCAGCAGTCCGCGGGTCTTTCAACTCTCTGGGGCCAACGTCCTGACTTTC. It translates to CASSPRVFQLSGANVLTF.

The chain is built from TRBV19 and TRBJ2-1, with 13 bases lining up with TRBD2. The CDR3 length is 19 residues. Germline V lookup: CDR1 LNHDA, CDR2 SQIVND (reference sequence). Trimming at V came to 7 bases and at J to 10 bases, leaving 22 bases not matched to a gene. The CDR3 spells CASTGAGLAGTRALMEQFF. Written as DNA, the CDR3 is TGTGCCAGTACCGGCGCGGGACTAGCGGGAACTAGAGCGCTTATGGAGCAGTTCTTC.

The chain recombines TRBV5-1 with TRBJ1-1; D remains unclear. Between the trimmed V and J ends, which lost 0 bases and 4 bases, there was a span of 13 bases. Germline assignment: CDR1 SGHRS and CDR2 YFSETQ. This CDR3 has 15 amino acids. The CDR3 DNA follows: TGCGCCAGCAGCTTGGCGGAGGGATGGCCCACTGAAGCTTTCTTT. Translation gives CASSLAEGWPTEAFF.

The V gene is TRBV2, the J gene TRBJ2-1, with 8 bases matching TRBD2. The germline gives CDR1 SNHLY, CDR2 FYNNEI. CDR3 size: 16 residues. Trimming removed 7 bases from V and 6 bases from J; junction bases left unmatched: 14. The CDR3 sequence is CASTEGVASGLNEQFF. In DNA, the CDR3 is TGTGCCAGCACCGAGGGGGTGGCTAGCGGGCTCAATGAGCAGTTCTTC. The whole variable domain, remainder taken from reference TRBV2 and TRBJ2-1, is EPEVTQTPSHQVTQMGQEVILRCVPISNHLYFYWYRQILGQKVEFLVSFYNNEISEKSEIFDDQFSVERPDGSNFTLKIRSTKLEDSAMYFCASTEGVASGLNEQFFGPGTRLTVL.